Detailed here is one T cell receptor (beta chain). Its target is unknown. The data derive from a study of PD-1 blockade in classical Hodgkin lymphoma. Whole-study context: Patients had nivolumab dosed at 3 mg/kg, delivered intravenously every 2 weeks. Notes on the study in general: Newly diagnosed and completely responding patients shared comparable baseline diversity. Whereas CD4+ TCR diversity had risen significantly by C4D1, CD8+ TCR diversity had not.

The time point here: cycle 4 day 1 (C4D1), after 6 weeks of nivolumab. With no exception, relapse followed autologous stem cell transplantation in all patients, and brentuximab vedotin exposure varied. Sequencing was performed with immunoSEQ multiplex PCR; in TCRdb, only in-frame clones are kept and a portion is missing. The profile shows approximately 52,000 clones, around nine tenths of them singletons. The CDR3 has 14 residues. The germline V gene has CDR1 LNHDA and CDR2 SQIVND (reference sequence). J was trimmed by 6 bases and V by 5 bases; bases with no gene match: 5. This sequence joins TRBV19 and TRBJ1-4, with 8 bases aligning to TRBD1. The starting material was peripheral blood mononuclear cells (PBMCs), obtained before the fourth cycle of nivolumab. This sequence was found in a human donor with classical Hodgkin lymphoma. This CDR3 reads CASSVRTGYEKLFF. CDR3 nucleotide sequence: TGTGCCAGTAGTGTCCGGACAGGGTATGAAAAACTGTTTTTT.